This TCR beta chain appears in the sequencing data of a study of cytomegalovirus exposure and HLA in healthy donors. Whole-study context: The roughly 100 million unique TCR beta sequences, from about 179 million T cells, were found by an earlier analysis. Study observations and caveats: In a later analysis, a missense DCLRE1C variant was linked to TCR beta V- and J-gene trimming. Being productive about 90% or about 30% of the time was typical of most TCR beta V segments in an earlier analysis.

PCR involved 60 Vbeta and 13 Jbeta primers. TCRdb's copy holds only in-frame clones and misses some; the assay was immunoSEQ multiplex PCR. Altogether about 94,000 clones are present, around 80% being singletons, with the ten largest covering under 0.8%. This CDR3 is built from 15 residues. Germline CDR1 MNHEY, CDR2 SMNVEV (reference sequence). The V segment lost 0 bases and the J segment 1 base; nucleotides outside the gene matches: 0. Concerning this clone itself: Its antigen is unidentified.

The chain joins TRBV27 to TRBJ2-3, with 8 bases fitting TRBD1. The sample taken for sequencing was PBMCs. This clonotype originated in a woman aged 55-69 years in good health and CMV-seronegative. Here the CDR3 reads CASSLSGQGTDTQYF. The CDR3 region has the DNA TGTGCCAGCAGTTTATCGGGACAGGGCACAGATACGCAGTATTTT.